The 13 T cell receptor beta chains reported below all come from one sample, sequenced in a study of vaccination and CD4 T cells after COVID-19. Treatment described: approximately nine-day PBMC culture with coronavirus spike peptide pools or control peptides (ViraFEST assay). No antigens are known for them. Sequenced with the Oncomine TCR Beta short-read assay was DNA taken from cultured CD4+ T cells. TCRdb re-analysed the PCR reads in MiXCR, keeping a single row per CDR3 protein. The table includes fewer than 20,000 distinct CDR3 sequences, approximately 56% detected once. The sample here was CD4+ T cells from blood, cultured in vitro, taken before SARS-CoV-2 vaccination. All receptors derive from a human donor who had recovered from COVID-19.

V usage is TRBV20-1 and J usage is TRBJ1-1; the match to TRBD1 covers 7 bases. Germline V gives CDR1 DFQATT, CDR2 SNEGSKA (reference sequence). V was pared by 3 bases and J by 8 bases, with 9 bases of the junction left unmatched. The CDR3 is 13 residues long. The CDR3 spells CSARSGGAPEAFF. The CDR3, as DNA: TGCAGTGCTAGGTCAGGGGGTGCTCCCGAAGCTTTCTTT.

The chain has TRBV27 and TRBJ1-5, with 7 bases fitting TRBD1. J was trimmed by 5 bases and V by 8 bases; bases with no gene match: 15. CDR1 is MNHEY and CDR2 is SMNVEV in the germline V gene (reference sequence). This CDR3 is built from 16 residues. CDR3 nucleotides: TGTGCCAGCGCCCCCCTCCGGTGGGACAGCGATCAGCCCCAGCATTTT. Its protein product is CASAPLRWDSDQPQHF.

The chain is built from TRBV5-4 and TRBJ2-7; D is tentatively TRBD1 or TRBD2 (5 bases each). Trimming left V 4 bases short and J 2 bases short, with 13 bases between. In germline, CDR1 is SGHNT, CDR2 YYREEE (reference sequence). The CDR3 is 14 residues long. This chain's CDR3 is CASSPRDGPYEQYF. The CDR3 coding sequence is TGTGCCAGCAGCCCTCGGGACGGACCCTACGAGCAGTACTTC.

The V gene is TRBV7-6, the J gene TRBJ1-3, with 10 bases fitting TRBD1. Germline V CDR1 and CDR2: SGHVS, FNYEAQ. This CDR3 has 16 amino acids. V lost 5 bases to trimming and J lost 0 bases; unmatched junction nucleotides: 4. This CDR3 is CASSMGQGLSGNTIYF. DNA of the CDR3: TGTGCCAGCAGCATGGGACAGGGGCTCTCTGGAAACACCATATATTTT.

The chain employs TRBV6-2 or TRBV6-3 and TRBJ1-5; D is ambiguous. In germline, CDR1 is MNHEY, CDR2 SVGEGT. This CDR3 is 15 amino acids long. The ends were cut back, 7 bases at V and 2 bases at J, with 15 bases in the middle. CDR3 nucleotides: TGTGCCAGCACGCGCGAGCAAGGAGGCAATCAGCCCCAGCATTTT. Translated, it gives CASTREQGGNQPQHF.

The chain carries TRBV19 and TRBJ1-5, with D hard to call. V was pared by 0 bases and J by 0 bases, with 9 bases between. In germline, CDR1 is LNHDA, CDR2 SQIVND (reference sequence). The length of the CDR3 is 16 residues. DNA of the CDR3: TGTGCCAGTAGTATAGATCGCCGCTATAGCAATCAGCCCCAGCATTTT. The encoded protein is CASSIDRRYSNQPQHF.

The chain is built from TRBV11-2 and TRBJ2-5, with TRBD2 identical over 12 bases. The CDR3 loop spans 19 amino acids. Looked up from germline, CDR1 is SGHAT and CDR2 is FQNNGV. V lost 2 bases and J lost 2; bases outside the gene matches: 12. The CDR3 is CASSLSGTSGGSGQETQYF. CDR3 DNA sequence: TGTGCCAGCAGCTTATCGGGCACTAGCGGGGGGTCGGGGCAAGAGACCCAGTACTTC.

The chain has TRBV20-1 and TRBJ2-7, with 15 positions matching TRBD2. J was trimmed by 0 bases and V by 0 bases; bases with no gene match: 12. Germline V gene data show CDR1 as DFQATT and CDR2 as SNEGSKA (reference sequence). The CDR3 sequence is 20 residues long. In DNA form, the CDR3 reads TGCAGTGCTAGAGATCTCTACGGACTAGCGGGAGGGCCGATCTCCTACGAGCAGTACTTC. Residues: CSARDLYGLAGGPISYEQYF.

The chain is built from TRBV21-1 and TRBJ1-1; the listed D gene, TRBD1, was not tested against the DNA. TRBV21-1 is recorded as a pseudogene. This CDR3 has 17 amino acids. The CDR3 DNA is TGTGCCAGCAGCAAAGAAAGGGGGACAGTCATGAACACTGAAGCTTTCTTT. It codes for CASSKERGTVMNTEAFF.

This sequence joins TRBV12-3 or TRBV12-4 and TRBJ2-7, with D uncertain. The CDR3 covers 12 residues. Trimming took off 6 bases at V and 2 bases at J, with 8 bases between the two ends. CDR3: CASSTGAYEQYF. The CDR3 DNA sequence: TGTGCCAGCAGCACTGGGGCCTACGAGCAGTACTTC.

The chain combines TRBV30 with TRBJ1-5; D possibly corresponds to TRBD1 (5 bases). The germline V gene has CDR1 GTSNPN and CDR2 SVGIG (reference sequence). Trimming shortened V by 4 bases and J by 7 bases, and 14 bases separated the two germline ends. The CDR3 is 13 amino acids. CDR3 in DNA: TGTGCCTGGACCGCCGGGGGAGAGCAGCCCCAGCATTTT. It translates to CAWTAGGEQPQHF.

The chain couples TRBV7-8 to TRBJ1-2, with a possible D match to TRBD1 (5 bases). Between the trimmed V and J ends, which lost 5 bases and 0 bases, there was a span of 19 bases. Germline CDR1 and CDR2: SGHVS and FQNEAQ. This CDR3 has 17 residues. This chain's CDR3 is CASSTPRGGGTNYGYTF. As DNA, the CDR3 is TGTGCCAGCAGCACCCCCCGCGGGGGGGGAACTAACTATGGCTACACCTTC.

The V gene is TRBV20-1, the J gene TRBJ1-2, with D maybe TRBD1 (6 bases). This CDR3 has 16 amino acids. Trimming cost V 3 bases and J 7 bases, with 24 bases left between them. The germline V gene encodes CDR1 DFQATT and CDR2 SNEGSKA (reference sequence). The CDR3 bases are TGCAGTGCTAGTACGGACGGGTTAGGCCTAGGGGGTGGCTACACCTTC. Amino acid sequence: CSASTDGLGLGGGYTF.